This TCR beta chain is from a study of T cells in Graves' hyperthyroidism and ophthalmopathy. Study-wide results and limits: Also found in blood were most expanded thyroid clonotypes above 0.001.

A lack of ophthalmopathy progression within 18 months defined stable Graves' hyperthyroidism. The hyperthyroidism was newly diagnosed and had lasted under 2 months; the patients were aged 18 to 65. Regions amplified from RNA transcripts were the TCR beta CDR3 regions. TCR CDR3 underwent first-round RT-PCR with the HTBI primer set. TCRdb analysed the multiplex PCR reads with MiXCR anew, one entry per CDR3 protein. The sample has roughly 510,000 distinct CDR3 sequences; around 21% are singletons. Ten or more counts support this clonotype. Its antigen remains unidentified. The CDR3 has 15 residues. CDR1 and CDR2 from the germline V gene are SGHKS and YYEKEE (reference sequence). Trimming took 4 bases from V and 3 from J, leaving 14 bases between them.

Sequencing was performed on blood. The sequence was collected from a man between 18 and 35 years old with Graves' hyperthyroidism. This chain connects TRBV5-5 to TRBJ1-5; possibly TRBD1 for D (6 bases). Here the CDR3 DNA reads TGTGCCAGCAGCCCCGGGACACTCTTCAATCAGCCCCAGCATTTT. It specifies CASSPGTLFNQPQHF. The variable domain in full, with the rest retrieved from reference TRBV5-5 and TRBJ1-5, is DAGVTQSPTHLIKTRGQQVTLRCSPISGHKSVSWYQQVLGQGPQFIFQYYEKEERGRGNFPDRFSARQFPNYSSELNVNALLLGDSALYLCASSPGTLFNQPQHFGDGTRLSIL.